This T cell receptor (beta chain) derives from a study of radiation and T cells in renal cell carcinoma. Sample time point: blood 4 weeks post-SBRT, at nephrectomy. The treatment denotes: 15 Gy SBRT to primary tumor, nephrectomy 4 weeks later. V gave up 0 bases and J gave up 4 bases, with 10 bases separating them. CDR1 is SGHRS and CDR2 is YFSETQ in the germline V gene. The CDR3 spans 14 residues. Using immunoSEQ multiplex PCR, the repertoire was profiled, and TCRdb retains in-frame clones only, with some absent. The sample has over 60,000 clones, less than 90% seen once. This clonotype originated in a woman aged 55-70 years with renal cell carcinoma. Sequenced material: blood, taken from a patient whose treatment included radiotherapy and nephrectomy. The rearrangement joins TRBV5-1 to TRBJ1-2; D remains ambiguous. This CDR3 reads CASSLEFRFYGYTF. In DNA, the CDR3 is TGCGCCAGCAGCTTGGAATTCCGGTTCTATGGCTACACCTTC.